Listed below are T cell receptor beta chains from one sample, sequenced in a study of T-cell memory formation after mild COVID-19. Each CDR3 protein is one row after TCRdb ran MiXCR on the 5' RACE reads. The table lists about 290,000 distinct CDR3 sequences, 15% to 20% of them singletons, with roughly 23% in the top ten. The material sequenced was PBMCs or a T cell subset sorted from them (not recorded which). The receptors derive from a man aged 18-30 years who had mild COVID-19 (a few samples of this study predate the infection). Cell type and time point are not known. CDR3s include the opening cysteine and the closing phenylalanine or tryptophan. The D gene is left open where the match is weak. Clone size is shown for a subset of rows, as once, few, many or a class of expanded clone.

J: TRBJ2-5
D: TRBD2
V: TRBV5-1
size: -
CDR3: CASSASLRLAGKETQYF
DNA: TGCGCCAGCAGCGCCTCCCTCAGACTAGCGGGGAAAGAGACCCAGTACTTC

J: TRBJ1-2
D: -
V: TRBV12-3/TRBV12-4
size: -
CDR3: CASSPQGQQGYTF
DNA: TGTGCCAGCAGTCCCCAGGGGCAGCAGGGCTACACCTTC

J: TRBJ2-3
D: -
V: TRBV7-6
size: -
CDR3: CASSFTGSSTDTQYF
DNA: TGTGCCAGCAGCTTTACAGGCTCCAGCACAGATACGCAGTATTTT

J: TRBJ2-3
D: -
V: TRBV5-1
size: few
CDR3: CASSVNSQDTQYF
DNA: TGCGCCAGCAGCGTTAACAGTCAAGATACGCAGTATTTT

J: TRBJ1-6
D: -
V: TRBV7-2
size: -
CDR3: CASSFTGLLNSYNSPLHF
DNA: TGTGCCAGCAGCTTTACAGGGCTGTTGAACTCCTATAATTCACCCCTCCACTTT

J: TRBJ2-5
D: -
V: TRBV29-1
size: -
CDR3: CSVDSLGQETQYF
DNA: TGCAGCGTTGACAGTCTGGGCCAAGAGACCCAGTACTTC

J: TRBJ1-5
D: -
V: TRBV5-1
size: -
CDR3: CASSLGDISGQPQHF
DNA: TGCGCCAGCAGCTTGGGGGACATTTCAGGACAGCCCCAGCATTTT

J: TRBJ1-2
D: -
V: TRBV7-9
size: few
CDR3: CASSLLSQGSNYGYTF
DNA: TGTGCCAGCAGCCTACTCTCTCAGGGGTCTAACTATGGCTACACCTTC

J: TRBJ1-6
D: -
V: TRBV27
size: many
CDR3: CASSLLGGNSPLHF
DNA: TGTGCCAGCAGTTTACTGGGCGGCAATTCACCCCTCCACTTT

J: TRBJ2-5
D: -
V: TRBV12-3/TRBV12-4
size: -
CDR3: CASSLVTETQYF
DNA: TGTGCCAGCAGTTTAGTAACCGAGACCCAGTACTTC